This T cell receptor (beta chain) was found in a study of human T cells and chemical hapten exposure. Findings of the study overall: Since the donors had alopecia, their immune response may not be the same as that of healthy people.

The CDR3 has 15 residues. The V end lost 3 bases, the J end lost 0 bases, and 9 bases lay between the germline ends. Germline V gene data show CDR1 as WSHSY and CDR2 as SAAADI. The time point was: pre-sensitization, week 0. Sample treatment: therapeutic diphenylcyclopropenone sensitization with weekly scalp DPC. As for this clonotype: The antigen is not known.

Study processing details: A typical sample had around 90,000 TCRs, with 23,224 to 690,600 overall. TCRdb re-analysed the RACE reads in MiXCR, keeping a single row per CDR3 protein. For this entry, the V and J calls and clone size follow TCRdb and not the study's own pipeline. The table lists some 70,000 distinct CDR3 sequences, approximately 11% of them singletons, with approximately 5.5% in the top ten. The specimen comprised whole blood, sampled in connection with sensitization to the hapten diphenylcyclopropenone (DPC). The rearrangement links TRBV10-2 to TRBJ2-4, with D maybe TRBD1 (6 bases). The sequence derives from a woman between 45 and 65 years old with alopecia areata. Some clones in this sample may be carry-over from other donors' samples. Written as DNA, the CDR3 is TGCGCCAGCAGTGAAGTAGGGGGAGCCAAAAACATTCAGTACTTC. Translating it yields CASSEVGGAKNIQYF.